The T cell receptor beta chain under discussion was sequenced for a study of beta chain features in type 1 diabetes. Study outcomes and limitations: Across patients, naive, central memory and Treg TCRB repertoires exhibited apparently greater similarity than was observed across healthy donors. Significant though moderate, a shortening of TCRB CDR3s appeared in all four CD4+ subsets of Type 1 diabetes patients. Junctions at VDJ sites from type 1 diabetes patients had fewer insertions and more deletions.

cDNA synthesis used the whole RNA isolate, giving expressed TCRB sequences. TCRdb's copy holds only in-frame clones and misses some; the assay was immunoSEQ multiplex PCR. The table includes 500,000 to 800,000 clones, under 15% detected once. This clone was detected a few times. Antigen specificity is unknown. Germline values: CDR1 MNHNY, CDR2 SVGAGI (reference sequence). J gave up 3 bases and V 5 bases, and 9 bases lay outside the gene matches. This CDR3 has 16 amino acids. Each donor gave one heparinised blood draw averaging approximately 120 mL. All sorted populations exceeded 95% purity. This TCR was recovered from a man aged 30 to 45 with type 1 diabetes. This rearrangement joins TRBV6-6 to TRBJ2-1; 8 bases match TRBD2. The source material was naive CD4+ T cells from blood. The CDR3 protein is CASSGPSGRRYNEQFF. For the CDR3, the DNA is TGTGCCAGCAGTGGCCCTAGCGGGCGGCGCTACAATGAGCAGTTCTTC.